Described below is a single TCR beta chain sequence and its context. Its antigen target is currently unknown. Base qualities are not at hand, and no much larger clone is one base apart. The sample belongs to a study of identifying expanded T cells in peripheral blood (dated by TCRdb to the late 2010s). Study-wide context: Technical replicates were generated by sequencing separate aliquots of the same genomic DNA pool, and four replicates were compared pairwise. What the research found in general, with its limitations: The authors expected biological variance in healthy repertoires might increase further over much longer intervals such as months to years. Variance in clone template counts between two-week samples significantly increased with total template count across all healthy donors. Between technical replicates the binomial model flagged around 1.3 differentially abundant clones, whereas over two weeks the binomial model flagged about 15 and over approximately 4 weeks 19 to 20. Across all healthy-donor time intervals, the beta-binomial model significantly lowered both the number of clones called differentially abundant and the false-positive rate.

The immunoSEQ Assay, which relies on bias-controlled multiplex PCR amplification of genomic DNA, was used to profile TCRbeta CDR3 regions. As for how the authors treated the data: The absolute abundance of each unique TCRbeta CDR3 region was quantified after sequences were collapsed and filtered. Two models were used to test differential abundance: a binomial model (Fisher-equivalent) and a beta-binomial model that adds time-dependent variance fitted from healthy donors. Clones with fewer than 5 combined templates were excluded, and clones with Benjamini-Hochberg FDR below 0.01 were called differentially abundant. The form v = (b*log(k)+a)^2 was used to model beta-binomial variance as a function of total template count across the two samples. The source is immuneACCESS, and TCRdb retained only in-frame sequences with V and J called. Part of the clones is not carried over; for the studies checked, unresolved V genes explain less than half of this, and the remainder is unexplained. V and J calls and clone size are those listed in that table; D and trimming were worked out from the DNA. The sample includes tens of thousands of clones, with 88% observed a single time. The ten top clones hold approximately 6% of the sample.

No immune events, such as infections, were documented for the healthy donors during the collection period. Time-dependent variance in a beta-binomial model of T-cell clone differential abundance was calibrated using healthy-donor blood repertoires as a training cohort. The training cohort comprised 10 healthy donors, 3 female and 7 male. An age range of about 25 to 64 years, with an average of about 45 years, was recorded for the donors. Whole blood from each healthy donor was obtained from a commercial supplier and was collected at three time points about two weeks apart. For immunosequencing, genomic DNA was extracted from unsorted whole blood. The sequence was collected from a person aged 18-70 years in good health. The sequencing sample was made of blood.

Here the CDR3 is given as CASSAPNSEDTQYF. The sequence in DNA is TGTGCCAGCAGCGCTCCTAACTCAGAAGATACGCAGTATTTT. The chain is made from TRBV5-6 and TRBJ2-3; no D gene can be assigned with confidence. Cut back by 4 bases and 5 bases, the V and J ends lie 14 bases apart. Measured from the cysteine to the phenylalanine, the CDR3 is 14 residues long. Only the CDR3 part of the read is kept: 42 bases, read in frame from the first base. Based on the germline V gene, the CDR1 and CDR2 sequences are SGHDT and YYEEEE.